This T cell receptor (beta chain) emerged from a study of CD8 T cells in ankylosing spondylitis. Study-wide results and limits: Within ankylosing spondylitis blood, a TCR beta motif made up of seven or eight highly homologous variants appeared to be characteristic.

TCRdb reanalysed the 5' RACE reads using MiXCR and keeps one entry per CDR3 protein. The sample has a few hundred thousand distinct CDR3 sequences, more than 20% seen once. Notes on this clonotype: Its antigen remains unidentified.

The sequence came from a female donor with ankylosing spondylitis or in good health (not recorded which). Sequencing was done on a sample of blood, either unsorted or a sorted T cell fraction (not recorded which).

The CDR3 region is CASSSLAENIQYF. CDR3 bases: TGTGCCAGCAGCTCCCTAGCGGAAAACATTCAGTACTTC. This chain uses TRBV7-2 with TRBJ2-4, with 7 bases that match TRBD2. This CDR3 is 13 amino acids long. V trimming: 4 bases; J trimming: 5 bases; junction bases outside the gene matches: 2. Per germline, CDR1 SGHTA and CDR2 FQGNSA. Supplemented by reference TRBV7-2 and TRBJ2-4, the full variable domain reads GAGVSQSPSNKVTEKGKDVELRCDPISGHTALYWYRQSLGQGLEFLIYFQGNSAPDKSGLPSDRFSAERTGGSVSTLTIQRTQQEDSAVYLCASSSLAENIQYFGAGTRLSVL.